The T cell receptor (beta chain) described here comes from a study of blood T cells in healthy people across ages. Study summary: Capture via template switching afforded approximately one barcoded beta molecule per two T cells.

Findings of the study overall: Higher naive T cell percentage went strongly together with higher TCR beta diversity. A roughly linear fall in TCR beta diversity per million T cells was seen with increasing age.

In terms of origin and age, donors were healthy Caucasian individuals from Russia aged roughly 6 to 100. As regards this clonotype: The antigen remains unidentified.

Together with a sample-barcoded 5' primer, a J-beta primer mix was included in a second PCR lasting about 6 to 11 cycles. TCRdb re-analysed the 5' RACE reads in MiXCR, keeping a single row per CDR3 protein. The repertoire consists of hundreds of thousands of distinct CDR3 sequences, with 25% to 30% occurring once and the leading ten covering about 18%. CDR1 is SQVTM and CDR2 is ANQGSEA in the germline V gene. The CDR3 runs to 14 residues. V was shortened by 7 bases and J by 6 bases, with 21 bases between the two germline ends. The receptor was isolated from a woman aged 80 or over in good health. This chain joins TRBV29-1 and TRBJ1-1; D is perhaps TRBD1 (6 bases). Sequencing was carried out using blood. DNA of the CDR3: TGCAGCGGGGGGGGCCTCGGATGGGACGCTGAAGCTTTCTTT. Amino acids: CSGGGLGWDAEAFF.